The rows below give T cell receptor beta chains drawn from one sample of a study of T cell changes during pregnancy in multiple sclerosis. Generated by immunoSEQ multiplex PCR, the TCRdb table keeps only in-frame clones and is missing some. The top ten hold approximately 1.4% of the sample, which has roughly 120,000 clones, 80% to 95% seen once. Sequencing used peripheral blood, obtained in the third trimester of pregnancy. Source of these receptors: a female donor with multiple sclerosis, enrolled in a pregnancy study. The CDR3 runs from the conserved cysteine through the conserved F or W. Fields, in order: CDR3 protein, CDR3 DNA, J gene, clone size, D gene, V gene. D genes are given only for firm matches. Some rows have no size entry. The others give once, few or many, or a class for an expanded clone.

CDR3aa: CASSYLPGLGKETQYF
CDR3nt: TGTGCCAGCAGTTATTTACCGGGACTGGGGAAAGAGACCCAGTACTTC
j_gene: TRBJ2-5
abundance: .
d_gene: .
v_gene: TRBV27

CDR3aa: CASSARPSSLTDTQYF
CDR3nt: TGTGCCAGCAGCGCCCGTCCGAGTAGCCTCACAGATACGCAGTATTTT
j_gene: TRBJ2-3
abundance: .
d_gene: .
v_gene: TRBV9

CDR3aa: CASSSPPGSQETQYF
CDR3nt: TGTGCCAGCAGCTCCCCTCCGGGAAGTCAAGAGACCCAGTACTTC
j_gene: TRBJ2-5
abundance: once
d_gene: .
v_gene: TRBV5-5

CDR3aa: CASTTYAGNGYTF
CDR3nt: TGCGCCAGCACCACGTATGCAGGGAATGGCTACACCTTC
j_gene: TRBJ1-2
abundance: once
d_gene: .
v_gene: TRBV4-1

CDR3aa: CASSSLRDTGELFF
CDR3nt: TGTGCCAGCAGTTCCCTAAGAGACACCGGGGAGCTGTTTTTT
j_gene: TRBJ2-2
abundance: .
d_gene: .
v_gene: TRBV27

CDR3aa: CASSFSSGGANTGELFF
CDR3nt: TGCGCCAGCAGCTTTTCTAGCGGGGGTGCGAACACCGGGGAGCTGTTTTTT
j_gene: TRBJ2-2
abundance: .
d_gene: TRBD2
v_gene: TRBV5-1

CDR3aa: CASSQVGSYNEQFF
CDR3nt: TGTGCCAGCAGCCAAGTGGGCAGTTACAATGAGCAGTTCTTC
j_gene: TRBJ2-1
abundance: .
d_gene: .
v_gene: TRBV4-2

CDR3aa: CASSSPGQQHF
CDR3nt: TGTGCCAGCAGTTCCCCGGGACAGCAGCATTTT
j_gene: TRBJ1-5
abundance: once
d_gene: TRBD1
v_gene: TRBV28

CDR3aa: CASGQANTGELFF
CDR3nt: TGTGCCAGCGGACAGGCGAACACCGGGGAGCTGTTTTTT
j_gene: TRBJ2-2
abundance: .
d_gene: TRBD1
v_gene: TRBV7-3

CDR3aa: CASSPDLAQRVYETQYF
CDR3nt: TGTGCCAGCAGCCCGGATTTGGCACAGAGGGTATATGAGACCCAGTACTTC
j_gene: TRBJ2-5
abundance: .
d_gene: .
v_gene: TRBV7-9

CDR3aa: CASSSSGSGTYEQYF
CDR3nt: TGTGCCAGCAGCTCTAGCGGGAGCGGTACCTACGAGCAGTACTTC
j_gene: TRBJ2-7
abundance: .
d_gene: TRBD2
v_gene: TRBV5-5

CDR3aa: CASRGLAGDASYEQYF
CDR3nt: TGTGCCAGCAGAGGACTAGCGGGAGACGCCTCCTACGAGCAGTACTTC
j_gene: TRBJ2-7
abundance: .
d_gene: TRBD2
v_gene: TRBV2

CDR3aa: CASSDLQGAQPQHF
CDR3nt: TGTGCCAGCAGCGATCTACAGGGGGCTCAGCCCCAGCATTTT
j_gene: TRBJ1-5
abundance: .
d_gene: TRBD1
v_gene: TRBV28

CDR3aa: CASSIGGGADTQYF
CDR3nt: TGCGCCAGCAGTATCGGAGGGGGGGCAGATACGCAGTATTTT
j_gene: TRBJ2-3
abundance: .
d_gene: .
v_gene: TRBV5-1

CDR3aa: CSVRTSGAYEQYF
CDR3nt: TGCAGCGTCAGGACTAGCGGCGCCTACGAGCAGTACTTC
j_gene: TRBJ2-7
abundance: .
d_gene: TRBD2
v_gene: TRBV29-1

CDR3aa: CASLEGGQAFF
CDR3nt: TGTGCCAGCTTAGAAGGCGGTCAAGCTTTCTTT
j_gene: TRBJ1-1
abundance: .
d_gene: .
v_gene: TRBV6-1

CDR3aa: CASSTNGLSSGANVLTF
CDR3nt: TGTGCCAGTAGTACGAACGGACTCTCCTCTGGGGCCAACGTCCTGACTTTC
j_gene: TRBJ2-6
abundance: .
d_gene: .
v_gene: TRBV19

CDR3aa: CASSPLDRDYTF
CDR3nt: TGTGCCAGCTCACCACTGGACAGGGACTACACCTTC
j_gene: TRBJ1-2
abundance: .
d_gene: TRBD1
v_gene: TRBV18

CDR3aa: CASRGGRRTDTQYF
CDR3nt: TGCGCCAGCAGGGGCGGGAGGAGGACAGATACGCAGTATTTT
j_gene: TRBJ2-3
abundance: .
d_gene: TRBD2
v_gene: TRBV5-1

CDR3aa: CASSYLAGGWDTQYF
CDR3nt: TGTGCCAGCAGCTACCTAGCGGGAGGGTGGGATACGCAGTATTTT
j_gene: TRBJ2-3
abundance: .
d_gene: TRBD2
v_gene: TRBV7-9

CDR3aa: CASSAGPLNQPQHF
CDR3nt: TGTGCCAGCAGCGCGGGACCGCTCAATCAGCCCCAGCATTTT
j_gene: TRBJ1-5
abundance: .
d_gene: .
v_gene: TRBV7-3

CDR3aa: CASSVPGSGANVLTF
CDR3nt: TGTGCCAGCAGCGTTCCGGGTTCTGGGGCCAACGTCCTGACTTTC
j_gene: TRBJ2-6
abundance: .
d_gene: .
v_gene: TRBV9

CDR3aa: CASSDPGAETQYF
CDR3nt: TGTGCCAGCAGTGATCCTGGGGCGGAGACCCAGTACTTC
j_gene: TRBJ2-5
abundance: .
d_gene: .
v_gene: TRBV6-1

CDR3aa: CATSRDLVRARANEKLFF
CDR3nt: TGTGCCACCAGCAGAGATCTGGTCAGGGCCCGAGCCAATGAAAAACTGTTTTTT
j_gene: TRBJ1-4
abundance: .
d_gene: .
v_gene: TRBV15

CDR3aa: CASSAQGSGANVLTF
CDR3nt: TGTGCCAGCAGCGCCCAGGGGTCTGGGGCCAACGTCCTGACTTTC
j_gene: TRBJ2-6
abundance: .
d_gene: .
v_gene: TRBV9

CDR3aa: CATSRDMFLGSSGNTIYF
CDR3nt: TGTGCCACCAGCAGAGATATGTTTTTGGGGAGCTCTGGAAACACCATATATTTT
j_gene: TRBJ1-3
abundance: few
d_gene: .
v_gene: TRBV15

CDR3aa: CAGEGGEKLFF
CDR3nt: TGTGCCGGGGAAGGAGGAGAAAAACTGTTTTTT
j_gene: TRBJ1-4
abundance: .
d_gene: .
v_gene: TRBV30

CDR3aa: CASSFSGRSPYEQYF
CDR3nt: TGTGCCAGCAGCTTTAGCGGGAGGTCCCCCTACGAGCAGTACTTC
j_gene: TRBJ2-7
abundance: .
d_gene: TRBD2
v_gene: TRBV6-5

CDR3aa: CASTSAEGMNTEAFF
CDR3nt: TGTGCCAGTACCTCAGCGGAGGGGATGAACACTGAAGCTTTCTTT
j_gene: TRBJ1-1
abundance: .
d_gene: .
v_gene: TRBV19

CDR3aa: CASSVTGNWETQYF
CDR3nt: TGTGCCAGCAGCGTGACAGGGAATTGGGAGACCCAGTACTTC
j_gene: TRBJ2-5
abundance: .
d_gene: TRBD1
v_gene: TRBV5-4

CDR3aa: CASSSTAGDQPQHF
CDR3nt: TGTGCCAGCAGCTCCACCGCAGGGGATCAGCCCCAGCATTTT
j_gene: TRBJ1-5
abundance: few
d_gene: .
v_gene: TRBV7-9

CDR3aa: CASSPSTVNEKLFF
CDR3nt: TGTGCCAGCTCACCATCTACAGTGAATGAAAAACTGTTTTTT
j_gene: TRBJ1-4
abundance: .
d_gene: .
v_gene: TRBV18

CDR3aa: CASSYASTSEAFF
CDR3nt: TGTGCCAGCAGTTACGCGAGCACTTCCGAAGCTTTCTTT
j_gene: TRBJ1-1
abundance: few
d_gene: .
v_gene: TRBV6-5

CDR3aa: CAWSVRTAMNTEAFF
CDR3nt: TGTGCCTGGAGTGTACGAACAGCCATGAACACTGAAGCTTTCTTT
j_gene: TRBJ1-1
abundance: few
d_gene: .
v_gene: TRBV30

CDR3aa: CASSPWGVFGGYGYTF
CDR3nt: TGTGCCAGCAGTCCCTGGGGGGTTTTTGGTGGCTATGGCTACACCTTC
j_gene: TRBJ1-2
abundance: .
d_gene: .
v_gene: TRBV27

CDR3aa: CASSLDRRDEKLFF
CDR3nt: TGTGCCAGCAGCCTGGACAGGAGGGATGAAAAACTGTTTTTT
j_gene: TRBJ1-4
abundance: .
d_gene: TRBD1
v_gene: TRBV6-6

CDR3aa: CASSVGDRARTGELFF
CDR3nt: TGTGCCAGCAGCGTAGGGGACAGGGCTCGCACCGGGGAGCTGTTTTTT
j_gene: TRBJ2-2
abundance: .
d_gene: TRBD1
v_gene: TRBV9

CDR3aa: CASSLDRYGGYTF
CDR3nt: TGTGCCAGCAGTCTGGACAGGTACGGTGGCTACACCTTC
j_gene: TRBJ1-2
abundance: .
d_gene: TRBD1
v_gene: TRBV28

CDR3aa: CASSLEFGTSYSYEQYF
CDR3nt: TGTGCCAGCAGCTTAGAGTTCGGGACTTCCTACTCCTACGAGCAGTACTTC
j_gene: TRBJ2-7
abundance: .
d_gene: .
v_gene: TRBV11-2

CDR3aa: CASLRLAEPPSSYNEQFF
CDR3nt: TGTGCCAGTTTAAGACTAGCGGAGCCCCCGAGCTCCTACAATGAGCAGTTCTTC
j_gene: TRBJ2-1
abundance: .
d_gene: TRBD2
v_gene: TRBV7-8

CDR3aa: CASSSQQGAGQPQHF
CDR3nt: TGTGCCAGTAGTTCCCAACAGGGGGCTGGGCAGCCCCAGCATTTT
j_gene: TRBJ1-5
abundance: few
d_gene: TRBD1
v_gene: TRBV19

CDR3aa: CASSVQGTGELFF
CDR3nt: TGTGCCAGCAGTGTACAGGGTACCGGGGAGCTGTTTTTT
j_gene: TRBJ2-2
abundance: .
d_gene: .
v_gene: TRBV27

CDR3aa: CASMTDRGSDEQFF
CDR3nt: TGTGCCAGCATGACGGACAGGGGTTCGGATGAGCAGTTCTTC
j_gene: TRBJ2-1
abundance: .
d_gene: TRBD1
v_gene: TRBV28